The T cell receptor (beta chain) described here comes from a study of low-dose radiotherapy and immunotherapy resistance in tumors. This clonotype was observed at least ten times. In germline, CDR1 is SGHTA, CDR2 FQGNSA. Trimming cost V 4 bases and J 2 bases, with 12 bases left between them. This CDR3 has 14 residues. TRAV- and TRBV-specific primers primed first-strand cDNA, covering alpha and beta chains. TCR amplification used about 18 PCR cycles, a constant-region primer and a V-primer adapter. TCRdb used MiXCR to reprocess the reads, holding one entry per CDR3 protein. The table records tens of thousands of distinct CDR3 sequences, approximately 26% of them present only once. Time point indicated: before trial treatment. Enrollment required an advanced solid tumor negative for tumor-infiltrating lymphocytes.

The sequencing here drew on PBMCs, taken before treatment. The chain links TRBV7-2 to TRBJ2-7, with D possibly being TRBD1 (5 bases). The sequence was obtained from a male donor with rectosigmoid adenocarcinoma. The CDR3 DNA reads TGTGCCAGCAGCTGGACACCGCTGACCTACGAGCAGTACTTC. Translated: CASSWTPLTYEQYF.